This T cell receptor (beta chain) was retrieved from a study of blood T cell repertoires in COVID-19. Here immunoSEQ multiplex PCR was the method, and the copy in TCRdb shows in-frame clones only, minus some. The sample lists over 250,000 clones, more than 75% occurring once. The CDR3 extends over 15 amino acids. Germline V lookup: CDR1 SGHTS, CDR2 YDEGEE. Trimming removed 1 base from V and 4 bases from J, with 14 bases in between. This clone was detected only once. The genes are TRBV5-8 and TRBJ1-2; D call uncertain. The source of this sequence is a woman aged 40 to 49 who had recovered from COVID-19. Sequencing was done on a sample of peripheral blood. In DNA, the CDR3 is TGTGCCAGCAGCTTGATGAGCCTATATGGCTATGGCTACACCTTC. Residues: CASSLMSLYGYGYTF.